This section outlines one T cell receptor beta chain sequence together with its context. As yet, its antigen is unknown. Some clones are missing from TCRdb's copy, which holds only in-frame ones; the method was immunoSEQ multiplex PCR. Here the sample spans over 120,000 clones, 70% to 90% being singletons. In germline, CDR1 is MDHEN, CDR2 SYDVKM. Between the trimmed V and J ends, which lost 2 bases and 0 bases, there was a span of 14 bases. The CDR3 loop spans 17 amino acids. The entry originates in a study of T cell responses to AZD1222 COVID-19 vaccine. Findings of the study overall: Recipients of AZD1222 seropositive at baseline numbered only 5 to 7. Among spike-specific TCRs, nearly half reportedly target unmutated variant regions. Samples come after the peak T cell response, not at day 14. The study found Spike-specific TCR breadth and depth rose after two AZD1222 doses.

The specimen was peripheral blood, collected on day 0 of AZD1222 vaccination. V gene TRBV28 combines with J gene TRBJ1-3; D might be TRBD1 (6 bases). The receptor comes from an adult in good health. CDR3 region: CASSLAGGSSSGNTIYF. In nucleotides, the CDR3 is TGTGCCAGCAGTTTAGCTGGGGGCTCAAGCTCTGGAAACACCATATATTTT.